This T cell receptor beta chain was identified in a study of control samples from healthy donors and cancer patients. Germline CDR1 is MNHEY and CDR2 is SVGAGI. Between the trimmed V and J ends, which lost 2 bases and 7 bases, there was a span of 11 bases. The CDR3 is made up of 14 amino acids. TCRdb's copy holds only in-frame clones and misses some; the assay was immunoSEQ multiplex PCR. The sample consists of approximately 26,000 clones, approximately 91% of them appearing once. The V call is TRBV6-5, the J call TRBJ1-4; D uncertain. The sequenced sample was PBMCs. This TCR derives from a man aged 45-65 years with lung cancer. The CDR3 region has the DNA TGTGCCAGCAGTTACGAGGGCTCAGGTGAAAAACTGTTTTTT. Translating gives CASSYEGSGEKLFF.